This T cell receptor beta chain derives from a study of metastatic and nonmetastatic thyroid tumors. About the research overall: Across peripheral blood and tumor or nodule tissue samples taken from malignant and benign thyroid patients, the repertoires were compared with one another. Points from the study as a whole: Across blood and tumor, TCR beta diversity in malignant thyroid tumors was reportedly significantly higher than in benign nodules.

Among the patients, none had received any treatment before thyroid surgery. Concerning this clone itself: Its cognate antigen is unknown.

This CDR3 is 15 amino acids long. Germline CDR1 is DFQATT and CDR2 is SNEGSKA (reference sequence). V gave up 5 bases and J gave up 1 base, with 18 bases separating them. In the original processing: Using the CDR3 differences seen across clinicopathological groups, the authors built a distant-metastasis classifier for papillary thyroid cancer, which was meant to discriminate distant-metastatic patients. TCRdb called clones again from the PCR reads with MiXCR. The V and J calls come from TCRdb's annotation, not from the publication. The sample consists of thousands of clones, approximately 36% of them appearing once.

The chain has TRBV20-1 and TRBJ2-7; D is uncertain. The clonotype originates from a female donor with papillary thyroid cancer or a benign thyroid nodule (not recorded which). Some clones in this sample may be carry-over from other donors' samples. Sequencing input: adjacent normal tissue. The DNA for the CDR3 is TGCAGTGCTCCCGGCCGAGGAAGCCTATCCTACGAGCAGTACTTC. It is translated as CSAPGRGSLSYEQYF.